One sample yielded the 10 T cell receptor beta chains listed below, sequenced in a study of cytomegalovirus exposure and HLA in healthy donors. In the PCR, 60 Vbeta and 13 Jbeta primers were used. Only in-frame clones appear in the TCRdb table, and some are missing; sequencing was by immunoSEQ multiplex PCR. The sample has over 150,000 clones; over 80% are singletons. The material sequenced was PBMCs. These receptor sequences come from a man over 45 in good health and CMV-seronegative.

The rearrangement joins TRBV7-9 to TRBJ2-1, with D possibly TRBD1 on 5 matching bases. Germline CDR1 SEHNR, CDR2 FQNEAQ (reference sequence). V was trimmed by 1 base and J by 3 bases, leaving 10 bases between them. CDR3 length: 15 residues. CDR3: CASSLETGFYNEQFF. The CDR3 DNA reads TGTGCCAGCAGCTTAGAAACAGGCTTCTACAATGAGCAGTTCTTC.

The chain is built from TRBV9 and TRBJ2-1, with 7 bases lining up with TRBD2. V lost 3 bases to trimming and J lost 7 bases; unmatched junction nucleotides: 16. Germline loops: CDR1 SGDLS, CDR2 YYNGEE. The CDR3 length is 17 residues. The CDR3: CASSADDPPGGGNEQFF. CDR3 sequence (DNA): TGTGCCAGCAGCGCCGACGACCCTCCTGGGGGGGGGAATGAGCAGTTCTTC.

The chain uses TRBV20-1 and TRBJ1-1, with D maybe TRBD1 (6 bases). In germline, CDR1 is DFQATT, CDR2 SNEGSKA (reference sequence). Trimming left V 6 bases short and J 8 bases short, with 10 bases between. This CDR3 is built from 10 residues. The CDR3 protein is CSALDREAFF. As DNA, the CDR3 is TGCAGTGCCCTAGACAGGGAAGCTTTCTTT.

The chain combines TRBV7-2 with TRBJ2-4; tentatively, D is TRBD2 (7 bases). The ends were cut back, 1 base at V and 2 bases at J, with 15 bases in the middle. Looked up from germline, CDR1 is SGHTA and CDR2 is FQGNSA. CDR3 length equals 17 residues. The DNA for the CDR3 is TGTGCCAGCAGCTTAGTTGGGGGGGCTCCCCCCAAAAACATTCAGTACTTC. This encodes CASSLVGGAPPKNIQYF.

The chain joins TRBV4-1 to TRBJ1-1; the D is unclear. The CDR3 is 17 amino acids. V dropped 6 bases and J dropped 3 bases, with 23 bases sitting between them. Germline CDR1 MGHRA, CDR2 YSYEKL. This chain's CDR3 is CASSEHLRLSVDTEAFF. The CDR3 DNA is TGCGCCAGCAGTGAGCATCTGAGACTTTCTGTCGACACTGAAGCTTTCTTT.

In the case of this clone: The sample holds other DNA sequences that translate to the same CDR3. This chain joins TRBV5-1 and TRBJ1-6, with 8 positions matching TRBD1. V lost 0 bases to trimming and J lost 5 bases; unmatched junction nucleotides: 4. Germline lookup yields CDR1 SGHRS and CDR2 YFSETQ. The CDR3 has 16 amino acids. The CDR3 region has the DNA TGCGCCAGCAGCTTGGCACAGGGGGGAGATAATTCACCCCTCCACTTT. Translated: CASSLAQGGDNSPLHF.

A word on this clone: An end of the junction does not agree with germline; a read error may underlie this. The J gene is TRBJ2-7, the V gene TRBV28; 10 bases fit TRBD1. The CDR3 runs to 12 residues. Germline-derived CDR1 and CDR2 are MDHEN and SYDVKM. The CDR3 nucleotides read TGTGCCAGCAGTTTAGAGACAGGGGGCATGGACTTC. It yields the protein CASSLETGGMDF. The whole variable domain, filled in from reference TRBV28 and TRBJ2-7, reads DVKVTQSSRYLVKRTGEKVFLECVQDMDHENMFWYRQDPGLGLRLIYFSYDVKMKEKGDIPEGYSVSREKKERFSLILESASTNQTSMYLCASSLETGGMDFGPGTRLTVT.

The V and J genes are TRBV18 and TRBJ2-1; D possibly corresponds to TRBD2 (7 bases). The CDR3 contains 17 residues. Between the trimmed V and J ends, which lost 3 bases and 5 bases, there was a span of 20 bases. Germline V lookup: CDR1 KGHSH, CDR2 LQKENI. The CDR3 spells CASSPPGGGGLHNEQFF. CDR3 DNA sequence: TGTGCCAGCTCACCCCCCGGAGGGGGAGGGTTGCACAATGAGCAGTTCTTC.

The chain combines TRBV15 with TRBJ1-4; no clear D gene. CDR1 is LNHNV and CDR2 is YYDKDF in the germline V gene (reference sequence). Trimming pared 0 bases from V and 5 bases from J, leaving 13 bases between. The CDR3 has 16 amino acids. The CDR3, as DNA: TGTGCCACCAGCAGAGATGGGTCAGGTCCCAATGAAAAACTGTTTTTT. It codes for CATSRDGSGPNEKLFF.

The V and J genes are TRBV4-2 and TRBJ2-7; TRBD1 might be the D (6 bases). Germline CDR1 and CDR2: LGHNA and YNFKEQ. This CDR3 is built from 14 residues. V was clipped by 2 bases and J by 5 bases, with 13 bases between them. The CDR3 here is CASSQISQGNEQYF. For the CDR3, the DNA is TGTGCCAGCAGCCAAATCTCACAGGGAAACGAGCAGTACTTC.